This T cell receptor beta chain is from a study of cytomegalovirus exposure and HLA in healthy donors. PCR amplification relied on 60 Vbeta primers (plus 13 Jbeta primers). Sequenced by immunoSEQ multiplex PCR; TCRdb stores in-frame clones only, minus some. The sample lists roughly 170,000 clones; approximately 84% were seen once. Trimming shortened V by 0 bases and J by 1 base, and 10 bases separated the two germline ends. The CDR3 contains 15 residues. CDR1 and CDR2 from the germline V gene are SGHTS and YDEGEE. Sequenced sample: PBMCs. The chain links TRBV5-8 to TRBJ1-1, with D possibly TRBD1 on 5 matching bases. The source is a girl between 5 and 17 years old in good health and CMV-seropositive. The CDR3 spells CASSLEGAGNTEAFF. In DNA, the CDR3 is TGTGCCAGCAGCTTGGAAGGGGCCGGGAACACTGAAGCTTTCTTT.